This T cell receptor (beta chain) was sequenced for a study of Graves' ophthalmopathy and Graves' hyperthyroidism. Beta-chain TCR CDR3 regions were amplified from RNA transcripts. HTBI primers served in a first-round RT-PCR, which a second-round multiplex PCR followed. One entry per CDR3 protein results from TCRdb running MiXCR on the multiplex PCR reads. The table has about 1.1 million distinct CDR3 sequences, around a third seen once; the top ten hold around 10%. Hyperthyroidism patients had new diagnoses, durations under 2 months, and ages of 18 to 65. Certain patients were not enrolled. These were patients with other autoimmune diseases, uncontrolled infections, pregnancy or lactation. Clinical symptoms, serum thyroxine, TRAb, thyroid ultrasound and orbital computed tomography determined diagnosis. This clonotype was counted a few times. Germline CDR1 and CDR2: SQVTM and ANQGSEA. With 6 bases clipped from V and 4 bases from J, the junction kept 13 bases outside the gene matches. There are 15 residues in the CDR3.

The source material was peripheral blood or thyroid tissue (not recorded which). The chain is built from TRBV29-1 and TRBJ2-7, with TRBD1 matching over 9 bases. This receptor was taken from an adult man with Graves' hyperthyroidism. The CDR3 is CSVRTDRGGPYEQYF. As DNA, the CDR3 is TGCAGCGTCCGCACGGACAGGGGAGGGCCGTACGAGCAGTACTTC.